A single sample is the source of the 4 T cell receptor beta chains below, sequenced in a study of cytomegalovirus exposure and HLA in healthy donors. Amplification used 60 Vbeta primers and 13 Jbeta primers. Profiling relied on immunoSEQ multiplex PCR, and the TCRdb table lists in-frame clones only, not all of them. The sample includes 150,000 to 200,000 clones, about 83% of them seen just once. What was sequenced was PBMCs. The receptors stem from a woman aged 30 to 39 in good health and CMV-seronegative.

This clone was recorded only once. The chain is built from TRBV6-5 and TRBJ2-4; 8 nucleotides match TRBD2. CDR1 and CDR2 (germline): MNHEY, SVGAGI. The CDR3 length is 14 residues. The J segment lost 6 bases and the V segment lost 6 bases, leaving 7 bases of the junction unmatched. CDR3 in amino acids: CASSPRGGINIQYF. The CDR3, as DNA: TGTGCCAGCAGCCCTCGGGGGGGGATAAACATTCAGTACTTC.

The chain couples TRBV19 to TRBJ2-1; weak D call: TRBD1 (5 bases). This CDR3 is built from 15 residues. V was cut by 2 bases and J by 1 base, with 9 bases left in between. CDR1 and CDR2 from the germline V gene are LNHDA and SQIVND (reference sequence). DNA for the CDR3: TGTGCCAGTAGTATATTTCAGGGTTCCTACAATGAGCAGTTCTTC. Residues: CASSIFQGSYNEQFF.

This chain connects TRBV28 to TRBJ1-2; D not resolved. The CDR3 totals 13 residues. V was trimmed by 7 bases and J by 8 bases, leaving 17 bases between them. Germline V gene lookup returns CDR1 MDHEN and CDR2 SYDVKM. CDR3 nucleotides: TGTGCCAGCACCTCGGCAATGGCGGTGGGCTACACCTTC. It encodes CASTSAMAVGYTF.

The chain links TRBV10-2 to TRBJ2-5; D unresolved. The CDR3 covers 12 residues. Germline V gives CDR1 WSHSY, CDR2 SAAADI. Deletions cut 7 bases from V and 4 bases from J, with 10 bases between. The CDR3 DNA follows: TGCGCCAGCACCCCAGGTACAGAGACCCAGTACTTC. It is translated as CASTPGTETQYF.